This T cell receptor (beta chain) was found in a study of T cell repertoires in cytomegalovirus infection (dated by TCRdb to between 2017 and 2020). A note on the overall study: The peptide stimulations were aimed at well-studied HLA-B-restricted epitopes as well as recently identified HLA-C-restricted CMV epitopes, whose presentation resists viral immunomodulation. Donor HLA type was relevant to the analysis, as public TCR beta signatures indicated carriage of CMV infection together with the matching HLA type. Findings and caveats that apply to the study as a whole: Cumulative frequency of public TCR beta family members discriminated carriers of CMV infection plus the relevant HLA type in this cohort and an independent approximately 360-donor cohort. The ex vivo response was dominated by HLA-C-restricted CMV-specific TCR beta clonotypes, and the single most frequent clonotype in two of eight donors was supplied by these HLA-C-restricted clonotypes.

According to the study, the label for this sample's treatment or condition signals: in vitro stimulation with specific CMV peptide epitopes to enrich CMV-specific T cells. The CDR3 covers 14 residues, taking in both the cysteine and the phenylalanine. Of all the DNA, just the CDR3 is kept, 42 bases in frame from base 1. V sheds 10 bases and J sheds 2 bases, leaving 17 bases between their ends. The germline V gene yields WSHSY for CDR1 and SAAADI for CDR2. TCRdb shows the sequencer as Illumina HiSeq 1500. TCRdb redid the processing of the public reads, applying fastp at Q25 and MiXCR, and retained in-frame beta chains. A single entry per CDR3 protein holds the most common genes and DNA from its merged rows. The sample table holds some 920,000 distinct CDR3 sequences, of which roughly a third were seen once. Clones ranked in the top ten supply roughly 12% of the sample. In the case of this clonotype: This receptor's antigen is unknown. A read error may be the cause here, since a much bigger clone is one base away.

This specimen was cultured CD8+ T cells from PBMCs, taken from culture after CMV antigen stimulation. This receptor was taken from a human donor in good health (CMV status not recorded). Some clones in this sample may be carry-over from other donors' samples. The chain joins TRBV10-2 to TRBJ2-5, and TRBD2 may be the D gene, going by 6 matching bases. CDR3 loop: CANRTAGPQETQYF. The DNA reads TGCGCCAACAGAACCGCGGGACCACAAGAGACCCAGTACTTC.